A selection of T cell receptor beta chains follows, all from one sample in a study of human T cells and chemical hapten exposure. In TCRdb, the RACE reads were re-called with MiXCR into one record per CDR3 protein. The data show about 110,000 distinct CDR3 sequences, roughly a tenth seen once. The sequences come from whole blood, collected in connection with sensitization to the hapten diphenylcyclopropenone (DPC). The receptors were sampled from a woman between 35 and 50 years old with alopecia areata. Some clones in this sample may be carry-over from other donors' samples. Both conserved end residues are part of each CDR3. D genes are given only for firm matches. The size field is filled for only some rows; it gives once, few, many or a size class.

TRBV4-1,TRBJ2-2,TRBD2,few,CASSQWPSGENTGELFF,TGCGCCAGCAGCCAATGGCCTAGCGGGGAGAACACCGGGGAGCTGTTTTTT
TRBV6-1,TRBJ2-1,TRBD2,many,CASSDGLAAREEQFF,TGTGCCAGCAGTGATGGACTAGCGGCGCGAGAGGAGCAGTTCTTC
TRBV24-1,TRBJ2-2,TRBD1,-,CATSDSPGTGPNTGELFF,TGTGCCACCAGTGATTCTCCCGGGACAGGGCCGAACACCGGGGAGCTGTTTTTT
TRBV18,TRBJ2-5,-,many,CASSLAVDQYF,TGTGCCAGCTCACTTGCGGTCGACCAGTACTTC
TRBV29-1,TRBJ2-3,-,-,CSVRPHRQSLKTDTQYF,TGCAGCGTTCGGCCCCACCGGCAGAGCTTAAAAACAGATACGCAGTATTTT
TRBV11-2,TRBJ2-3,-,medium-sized,CASLRSGTDTQYF,TGTGCCAGCCTAAGGTCGGGCACAGATACGCAGTATTTT
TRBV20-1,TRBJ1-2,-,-,CSADRNGYTF,TGCAGTGCCGACCGGAATGGCTACACCTTC
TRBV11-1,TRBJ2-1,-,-,CASLRAGRNEQFF,TGTGCCAGCCTTCGGGCGGGGAGAAATGAGCAGTTCTTC
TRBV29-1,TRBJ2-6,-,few,CSVEDLWGAGANVLTF,TGCAGCGTTGAAGATCTCTGGGGCGCTGGGGCCAACGTCCTGACTTTC
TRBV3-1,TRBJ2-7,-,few,CASSGNGVYEQYF,TGTGCCAGCAGCGGAAACGGGGTTTACGAGCAGTACTTC
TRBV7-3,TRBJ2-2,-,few,CASSLIGGNGELFF,TGTGCCAGCAGCTTAATTGGGGGTAACGGGGAGCTGTTTTTT
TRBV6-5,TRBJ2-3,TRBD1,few,CASSSQGVLDTQYF,TGTGCCAGCAGTAGTCAGGGGGTTCTAGATACGCAGTATTTT
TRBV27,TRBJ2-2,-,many,CASRTLRGFGELFF,TGTGCCAGCAGAACTCTCCGGGGATTCGGGGAGCTGTTTTTT
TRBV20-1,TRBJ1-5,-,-,CSASGTLSNQPQHF,TGCAGTGCTAGTGGGACACTTAGCAATCAGCCCCAGCATTTT
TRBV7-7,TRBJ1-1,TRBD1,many,CASSLGTDTEAFF,TGTGCTAGCAGCTTGGGGACAGACACTGAAGCTTTCTTT
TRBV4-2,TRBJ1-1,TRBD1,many,CASSQADRVNTEAFF,TGTGCCAGCAGCCAAGCGGACAGGGTGAACACTGAAGCTTTCTTT
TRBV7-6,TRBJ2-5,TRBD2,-,CASSPRGGRPKETQYF,TGTGCCAGCAGCCCCCGCGGGGGTCGCCCAAAAGAGACCCAGTACTTC
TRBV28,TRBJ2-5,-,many,CASRYREGTQYF,TGTGCCAGCCGGTACAGGGAGGGGACCCAGTACTTC
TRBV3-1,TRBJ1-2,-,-,CASSQAGNYGYTF,TGTGCCAGCAGCCAAGCAGGGAACTATGGCTACACCTTC
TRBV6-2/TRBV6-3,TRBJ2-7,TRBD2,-,CASSVFPGGSYEQYF,TGTGCCAGCAGTGTGTTTCCGGGGGGCTCCTACGAGCAGTACTTC
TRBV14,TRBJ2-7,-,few,CASSQGGGRSYEQYF,TGTGCCAGCAGCCAGGGCGGGGGCCGCTCCTACGAGCAGTACTTC
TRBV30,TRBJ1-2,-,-,CAWSASDWGGYTF,TGTGCCTGGAGTGCCTCCGATTGGGGTGGCTACACCTTC
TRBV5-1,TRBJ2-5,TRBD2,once,CSSSSLAGGQETQYF,TGCTCCAGCAGCTCCTTAGCGGGGGGCCAAGAGACCCAGTACTTC
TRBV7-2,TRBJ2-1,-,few,CASSLSPFTYNEQFF,TGTGCCAGCAGCTTATCGCCCTTCACCTACAATGAGCAGTTCTTC
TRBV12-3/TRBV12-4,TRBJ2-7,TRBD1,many,CASTLGQSSSYEQYF,TGTGCCAGCACTCTGGGACAGTCAAGCTCCTACGAGCAGTACTTC
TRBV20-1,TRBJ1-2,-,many,CSARDGNYGYTF,TGCAGTGCTCGGGACGGAAACTATGGCTACACCTTC
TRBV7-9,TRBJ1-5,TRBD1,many,CASTHTGGMNSNQPQHF,TGTGCCAGCACTCACACAGGGGGTATGAATAGCAATCAGCCCCAGCATTTT
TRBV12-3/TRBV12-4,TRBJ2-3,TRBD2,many,CASSPIAGPQYF,TGTGCCAGCAGTCCCATAGCGGGGCCCCAGTATTTT
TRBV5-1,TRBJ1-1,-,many,CASSLEGMNTEAFF,TGCGCCAGCAGCTTGGAGGGGATGAACACTGAAGCTTTCTTT
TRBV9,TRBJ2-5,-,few,CASSVRAAGETQYF,TGTGCCAGCAGCGTGAGGGCTGCAGGGGAGACCCAGTACTTC
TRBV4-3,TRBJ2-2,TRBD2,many,CASSQDNGGAGFGELFF,TGCGCCAGCAGCCAAGACAACGGGGGGGCCGGTTTCGGGGAGCTGTTTTTT
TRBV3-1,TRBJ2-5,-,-,CASRRRGRETQYF,TGTGCCAGCAGGCGCAGAGGGCGAGAGACCCAGTACTTC
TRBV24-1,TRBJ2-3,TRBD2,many,CATSDQISTSGGPTDTQYF,TGTGCCACCAGTGATCAGATCTCGACTAGCGGGGGGCCTACAGATACGCAGTATTTT
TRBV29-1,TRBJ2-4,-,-,CSVQTGNIQYF,TGCAGCGTACAGACAGGAAACATTCAGTACTTC
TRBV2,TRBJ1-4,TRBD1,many,CASRMDRANEKLFF,TGTGCCAGCCGGATGGACAGGGCGAATGAAAAACTGTTTTTT
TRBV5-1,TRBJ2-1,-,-,CASSLEWGFYNEQFF,TGCGCCAGCAGCTTAGAGTGGGGATTCTACAATGAGCAGTTCTTC
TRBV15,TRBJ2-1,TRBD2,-,CATSPRLADNEQFF,TGTGCCACCAGCCCGAGACTAGCGGACAATGAGCAGTTCTTC
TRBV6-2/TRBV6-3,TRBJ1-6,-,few,CASSNGILLHF,TGTGCCAGCAGTAATGGGATTCTACTCCACTTT
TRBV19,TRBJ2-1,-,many,CASSIRGIVLHNEQFF,TGTGCCAGTAGTATCCGGGGGATCGTCCTCCACAATGAGCAGTTCTTC
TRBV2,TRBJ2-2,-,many,CASNLPGSTGELFF,TGTGCCAGCAATCTACCCGGGAGCACCGGGGAGCTGTTTTTT
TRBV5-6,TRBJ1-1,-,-,CASSLQEIGVNTEAFF,TGTGCCAGCAGCTTACAGGAAATTGGAGTGAACACTGAAGCTTTCTTT